These 24 T cell receptor beta chains came from one sample sequenced in a study of T cells expressing NK-cell markers. TCRdb reanalyzed the 5' RACE reads and collapses them to one entry per CDR3 protein, without DNA. The sample has 200,000 to 300,000 distinct CDR3 sequences, and its top ten clones hold 3.5% to 5%. Sequencing input: blood T cells: a sorted CD56 or NKG2C T cell subset, CD4+ or CD8+ T cells, or bulk PBMC T cells (not recorded which). These receptors all come from a woman between 18 and 69 years old in good health.

The chain couples TRBV19 to TRBJ2-1; TCRdb indicates TRBD1, and absent DNA this call remains unverified. This CDR3 contains 17 residues. Germline V lookup: CDR1 LNHDA, CDR2 SQIVND (reference sequence). The CDR3 is CASSTRGQGGIYNEQFF. The full variable domain, its missing parts supplied by reference TRBV19 and TRBJ2-1, is DGGITQSPKYLFRKEGQNVTLSCEQNLNHDAMYWYRQDPGQGLRLIYYSQIVNDFQKGDIAEGYSVSREKKESFPLTVTSAQKNPTAFYLCASSTRGQGGIYNEQFFGPGTRLTVL.

The J gene is TRBJ2-2, the V gene TRBV5-4; as DNA is missing, the TRBD1 call by TCRdb cannot be tested. Germline CDR1 reads SGHNT; CDR2 reads YYREEE (reference sequence). The CDR3 sequence is 15 residues long. CDR3 protein: CASSLSGVDTGELFF.

The CDR3 here is CASSEVGTGSSYNEQFF. V gene TRBV6-1 combines with J gene TRBJ2-1; the TRBD1 assignment by TCRdb is unverifiable without DNA. The CDR3 sequence is 17 residues long. Germline CDR1 reads MNHNS; CDR2 reads SASEGT.

The chain has TRBV20-1 and TRBJ2-3; absent DNA, TCRdb's TRBD2 call cannot be checked. Germline V gives CDR1 DFQATT, CDR2 SNEGSKA (reference sequence). The CDR3 sequence is 12 residues long. The CDR3 region is CSAPLRGDTQYF.

The gene calls are TRBV29-1 and TRBJ2-1. CDR1 SQVTM and CDR2 ANQGSEA come from the germline V gene. This CDR3 is 13 amino acids long. CDR3 region: CSVGLSPASEQFF.

The chain links TRBV6-5 to TRBJ1-2; the TCRdb D gene call, TRBD1, has no DNA to confirm it. The CDR3 runs to 12 residues. CDR1 and CDR2 (germline): MNHEY, SVGAGI. The CDR3 protein is CASSYGGYGYTF.

V gene TRBV5-1 combines with J gene TRBJ2-3; checking the TCRdb D call of TRBD1 is not possible without DNA. The V gene's germline CDR1 is SGHRS and CDR2 YFSETQ. CDR3 size: 13 residues. CDR3 sequence: CASMGPGTDTQYF.

The rearrangement links TRBV5-1 to TRBJ2-1; TCRdb outputs TRBD2, but without DNA this stays unchecked. Per germline, CDR1 SGHRS and CDR2 YFSETQ. The CDR3 consists of 16 residues. The CDR3 spells CASSFELAGRNNEQFF.

The chain is built from TRBV20-1 and TRBJ2-3; TCRdb names TRBD2, which stays unverified in the absence of DNA. Germline CDR1 DFQATT, CDR2 SNEGSKA (reference sequence). CDR3 length: 15 residues. CDR3 amino acids: CSASASGRSTDTQYF.

The V gene is TRBV20-1, the J gene TRBJ2-5; TCRdb gives TRBD1 as the D gene, but with no DNA this cannot be confirmed. This CDR3 is built from 15 residues. CDR1 is DFQATT, CDR2 SNEGSKA, per germline (reference sequence). CDR3 amino acids: CSARDGTEAGETQYF.

This chain links TRBV7-8 with TRBJ1-1; without DNA, the TCRdb call of TRBD1 cannot be checked. Germline CDR1 is SGHVS and CDR2 is FQNEAQ. The length of the CDR3 is 15 residues. The CDR3 protein is CASSRPGTVNTEAFF.

This sequence joins TRBV9 and TRBJ1-4; TCRdb's D call of TRBD1 is untestable without DNA. Germline V gives CDR1 SGDLS, CDR2 YYNGEE. This CDR3 has 15 amino acids. The CDR3 reads CASSPPGATNEKLFF.

The rearrangement joins TRBV9 to TRBJ2-3; as DNA is missing, the TRBD2 call by TCRdb cannot be tested. The germline CDR1 and CDR2 sequences are SGDLS and YYNGEE. This CDR3 spans 17 amino acids. The CDR3 reads CASSGRLAGVLADTQYF.

The chain is built from TRBV12-3 or TRBV12-4 and TRBJ2-3; no DNA is available, so the TRBD1 call from TCRdb remains unchecked. The CDR3 runs to 15 residues. CDR3 region: CASSPPGGAPDTQYF.

This rearrangement joins TRBV25-1 to TRBJ2-1; TCRdb proposes TRBD1, but this gene call is untestable without DNA. In germline, CDR1 is MGHDK, CDR2 SYGVNS. This CDR3 is 14 amino acids long. CDR3 region: CASSEDRARNEQFF.

CDR3 protein: CSATKAYRVSDTEAFF. J is TRBJ1-1 and V is TRBV20-1; TCRdb gives TRBD1 as the D gene, but with no DNA this cannot be confirmed. CDR3 length: 16 amino acids. Germline loops: CDR1 DFQATT, CDR2 SNEGSKA (reference sequence).

The chain couples TRBV20-1 to TRBJ1-3; TCRdb's D gene call, TRBD1, goes unchecked for lack of DNA. The germline V gene encodes CDR1 DFQATT and CDR2 SNEGSKA (reference sequence). This CDR3 is 15 amino acids long. CDR3 sequence: CSARGPPYSGNTIYF.

This chain joins TRBV7-2 and TRBJ1-1; TCRdb returns TRBD1, unconfirmable since there is no DNA. This CDR3 is 14 amino acids long. Per the germline V gene, CDR1 is SGHTA and CDR2 is FQGNSA. The CDR3 loop is CASSTGQFNTEAFF. Using reference TRBV7-2 and TRBJ1-1 for the parts outside the CDR3, the full variable domain is GAGVSQSPSNKVTEKGKDVELRCDPISGHTALYWYRQSLGQGLEFLIYFQGNSAPDKSGLPSDRFSAERTGGSVSTLTIQRTQQEDSAVYLCASSTGQFNTEAFFGQGTRLTVV.

The genes are TRBV5-1 and TRBJ1-5; TCRdb's D gene call, TRBD1, goes unchecked for lack of DNA. This CDR3 spans 16 amino acids. Germline CDR1 reads SGHRS; CDR2 reads YFSETQ. The CDR3 sequence is CASSPGPTGSNQPQHF.

The rearrangement uses TRBV5-1 and TRBJ1-1; TCRdb designates TRBD1, a call that cannot be tested without DNA. Germline V CDR1 and CDR2: SGHRS, YFSETQ. The length of the CDR3 is 16 residues. CDR3 protein: CASSSNPRQGGTEAFF.

The chain carries TRBV20-1 and TRBJ2-1; as DNA is missing, the TRBD2 call by TCRdb cannot be tested. CDR1 and CDR2 (germline): DFQATT, SNEGSKA (reference sequence). The CDR3 length is 13 residues. CDR3 sequence reads: CSASGGTRGEQFF.

The rearrangement uses TRBV12-3 or TRBV12-4 and TRBJ1-6; TCRdb outputs TRBD1, but without DNA this stays unchecked. The CDR3 spans 14 residues. The CDR3 here is CASSFSRGHSPLHF.

The genes are TRBV29-1 and TRBJ1-2. The CDR3 has 13 amino acids. Germline V gene lookup returns CDR1 SQVTM and CDR2 ANQGSEA. The CDR3 sequence: CSVEGTTNYGYTF.

CDR3: CATRTPTGELFF. This chain uses TRBV10-2 with TRBJ2-2. CDR3 length: 12 amino acids. Looked up from germline, CDR1 is WSHSY and CDR2 is SAAADI.